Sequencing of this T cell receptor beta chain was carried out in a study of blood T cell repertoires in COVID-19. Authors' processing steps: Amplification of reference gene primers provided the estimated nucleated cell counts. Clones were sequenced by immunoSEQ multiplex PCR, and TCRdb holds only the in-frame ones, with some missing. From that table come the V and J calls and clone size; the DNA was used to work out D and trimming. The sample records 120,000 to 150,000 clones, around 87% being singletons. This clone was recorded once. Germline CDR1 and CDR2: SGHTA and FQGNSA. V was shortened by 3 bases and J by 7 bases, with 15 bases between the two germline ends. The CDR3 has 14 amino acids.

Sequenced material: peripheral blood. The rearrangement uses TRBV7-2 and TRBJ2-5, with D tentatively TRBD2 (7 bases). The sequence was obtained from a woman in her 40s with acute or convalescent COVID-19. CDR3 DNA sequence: TGTGCCAGCAGCTTGGGAGGGGGTGAGGGGACCCAGTACTTC. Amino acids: CASSLGGGEGTQYF. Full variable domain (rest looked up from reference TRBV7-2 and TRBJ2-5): GAGVSQSPSNKVTEKGKDVELRCDPISGHTALYWYRQSLGQGLEFLIYFQGNSAPDKSGLPSDRFSAERTGGSVSTLTIQRTQQEDSAVYLCASSLGGGEGTQYFGPGTRLLVL.